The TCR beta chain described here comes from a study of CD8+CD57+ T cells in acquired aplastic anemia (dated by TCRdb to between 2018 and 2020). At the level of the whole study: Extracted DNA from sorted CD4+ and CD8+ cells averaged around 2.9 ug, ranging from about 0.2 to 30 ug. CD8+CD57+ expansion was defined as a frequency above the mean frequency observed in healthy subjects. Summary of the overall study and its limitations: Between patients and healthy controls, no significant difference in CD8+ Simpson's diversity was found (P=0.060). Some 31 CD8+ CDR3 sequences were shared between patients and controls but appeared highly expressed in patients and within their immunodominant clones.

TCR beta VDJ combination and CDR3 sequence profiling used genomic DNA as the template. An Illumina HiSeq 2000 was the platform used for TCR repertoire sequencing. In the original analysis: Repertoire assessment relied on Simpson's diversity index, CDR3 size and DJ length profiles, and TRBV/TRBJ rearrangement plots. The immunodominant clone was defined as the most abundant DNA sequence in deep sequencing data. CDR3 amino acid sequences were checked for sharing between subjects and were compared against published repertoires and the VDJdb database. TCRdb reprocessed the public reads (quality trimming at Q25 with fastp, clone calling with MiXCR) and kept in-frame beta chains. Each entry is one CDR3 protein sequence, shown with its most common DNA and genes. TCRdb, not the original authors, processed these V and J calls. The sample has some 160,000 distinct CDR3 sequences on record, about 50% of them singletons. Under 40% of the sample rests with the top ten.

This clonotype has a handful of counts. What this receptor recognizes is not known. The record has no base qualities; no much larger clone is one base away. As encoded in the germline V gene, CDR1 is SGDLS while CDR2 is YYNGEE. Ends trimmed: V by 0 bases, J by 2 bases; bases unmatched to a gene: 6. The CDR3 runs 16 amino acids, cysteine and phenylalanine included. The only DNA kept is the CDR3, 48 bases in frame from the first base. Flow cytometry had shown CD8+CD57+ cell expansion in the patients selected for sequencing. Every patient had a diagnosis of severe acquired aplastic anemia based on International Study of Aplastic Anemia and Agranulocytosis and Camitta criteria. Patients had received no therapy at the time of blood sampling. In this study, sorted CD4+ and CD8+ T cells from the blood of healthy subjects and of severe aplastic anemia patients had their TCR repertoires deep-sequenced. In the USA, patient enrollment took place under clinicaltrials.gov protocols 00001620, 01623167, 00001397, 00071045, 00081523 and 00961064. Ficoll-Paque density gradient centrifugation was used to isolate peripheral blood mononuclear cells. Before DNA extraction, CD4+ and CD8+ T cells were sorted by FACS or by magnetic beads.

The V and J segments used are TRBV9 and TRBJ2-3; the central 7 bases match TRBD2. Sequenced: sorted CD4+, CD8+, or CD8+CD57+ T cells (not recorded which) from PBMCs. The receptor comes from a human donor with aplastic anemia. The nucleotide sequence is TGTGCCAGCAGCGTAGAAGGCGGGGGACCCACAGATACGCAGTATTTT. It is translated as CASSVEGGGPTDTQYF.